The sample holds a few counts of the clone carrying this T cell receptor beta chain. This record comes from a study of blood T cell repertoires in COVID-19. Participants were placed into cohorts based on the clinical history they reported. Germline values: CDR1 KGHSH, CDR2 LQKENI. The V gene lost 6 bases and the J gene lost 1 base, with 12 bases spanning the gap. The CDR3 contains 15 residues. Profiled with immunoSEQ multiplex PCR; TCRdb holds only in-frame clones, not every one. The table shows about 300,000 clones, with over 75% occurring only once. The source of this sequence is a man aged 25 to 45 who had recovered from COVID-19. V and J are TRBV18 and TRBJ2-2; D gene uncertain. Material for sequencing was PBMCs or T cells enriched from blood (not recorded which). Written as DNA, the CDR3 is TGTGCCAGCTCCCCAAGCCCAGGGAACACCGGGGAGCTGTTTTTT. Protein sequence: CASSPSPGNTGELFF.